This T cell receptor beta chain comes out of a study of beta chain features in type 1 diabetes. Populations isolated by sorting all had purity greater than 98%. This clone was detected only a few times. This CDR3 comprises 10 residues. V lost 10 bases and J 9 bases, leaving 10 bases between the germline ends. The V gene's germline CDR1 is MNHNY and CDR2 SVGAGI (reference sequence). All of the isolated RNA was reverse transcribed, so expressed TCRB transcripts were sequenced. Mean read depth for naive, central memory and regulatory T cell samples was around 3.5 million reads. Sequencing used immunoSEQ multiplex PCR; TCRdb keeps in-frame clones, though not all of them. The table records roughly 40,000 clones, about 64% of them present only once.

The sequencing sample was made of Tregs from blood. The chain joins TRBV6-6 to TRBJ2-1; D gene ambiguous. This TCR was sampled from a woman between 25 and 40 years old in good health. As DNA, the CDR3 is TGTGCCAACGGAGATACTGAGCAGTTCTTC. Its protein is CANGDTEQFF.